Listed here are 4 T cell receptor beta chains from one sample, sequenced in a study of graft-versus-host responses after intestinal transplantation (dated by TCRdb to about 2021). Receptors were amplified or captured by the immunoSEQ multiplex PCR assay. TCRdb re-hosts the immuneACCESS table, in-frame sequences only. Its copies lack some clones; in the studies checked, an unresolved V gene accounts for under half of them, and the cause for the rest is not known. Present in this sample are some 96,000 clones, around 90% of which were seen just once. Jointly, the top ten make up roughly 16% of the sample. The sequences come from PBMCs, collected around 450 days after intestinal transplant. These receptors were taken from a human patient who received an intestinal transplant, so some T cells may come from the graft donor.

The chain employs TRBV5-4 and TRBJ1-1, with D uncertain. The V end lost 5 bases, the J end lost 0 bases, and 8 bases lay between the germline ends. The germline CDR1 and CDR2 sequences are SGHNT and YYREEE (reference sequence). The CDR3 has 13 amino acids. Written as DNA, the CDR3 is TGTGCCAGCAGGTCCGCCGTGAACACTGAAGCTTTCTTT. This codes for CASRSAVNTEAFF.

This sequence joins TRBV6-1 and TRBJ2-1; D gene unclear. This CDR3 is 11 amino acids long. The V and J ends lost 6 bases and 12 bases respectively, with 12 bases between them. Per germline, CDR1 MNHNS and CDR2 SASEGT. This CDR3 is CASSGPTWQFF. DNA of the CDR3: TGTGCCAGCAGCGGACCAACGTGGCAGTTCTTC.

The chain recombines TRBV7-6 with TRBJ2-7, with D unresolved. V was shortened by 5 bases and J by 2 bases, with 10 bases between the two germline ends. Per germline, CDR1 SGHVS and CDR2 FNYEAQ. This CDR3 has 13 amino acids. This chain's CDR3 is CASSPDRTYEQYF. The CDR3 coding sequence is TGTGCCAGCAGCCCGGATCGAACCTACGAGCAGTACTTC. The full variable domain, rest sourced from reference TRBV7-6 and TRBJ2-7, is GAGVSQSPRYKVTKRGQDVALRCDPISGHVSLYWYRQALGQGPEFLTYFNYEAQQDKSGLPNDRFSAERPEGSISTLTIQRTEQRDSAMYRCASSPDRTYEQYFGPGTRLTVT.

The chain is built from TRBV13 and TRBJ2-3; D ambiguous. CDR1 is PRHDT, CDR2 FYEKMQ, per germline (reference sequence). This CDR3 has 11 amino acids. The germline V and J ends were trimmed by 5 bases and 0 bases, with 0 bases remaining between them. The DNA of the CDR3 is TGTGCCAGCAGCAGCACAGATACGCAGTATTTT. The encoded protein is CASSSTDTQYF.